This entry concerns a single TCR beta chain. The antigen remains unidentified. This specimen comes from a study of Graves' ophthalmopathy and Graves' hyperthyroidism. The study's findings and limits: Between ophthalmopathy and stable hyperthyroidism, a 13-signature model drew a separation with 87.88% sensitivity and around 80% specificity. Predictions made by the model for ophthalmopathy progression reached more than 55% sensitivity and about 72% specificity. Most thyroid clonotypes with frequency above 0.001 were detected in blood too.

V was pared by 4 bases and J by 3 bases, with 9 bases between. CDR3 length: 14 amino acids. Germline CDR1 SGHDN, CDR2 FVKESK. The TCR beta CDR3 regions underwent amplification from RNA transcripts. First-round RT-PCR employed HTBI primers, with a second-round multiplex PCR after it. TCRdb re-called the multiplex PCR reads through MiXCR, storing one row per CDR3 protein. The sample has about 480,000 distinct CDR3 sequences, around an eighth seen once. Material: blood. The TCR comes from a woman younger than 45 with Graves' ophthalmopathy. V gene TRBV14 combines with J gene TRBJ2-2; D not resolved. CDR3 DNA sequence: TGTGCCAGCAGCCCCCTCCTGTACACCGGGGAGCTGTTTTTT. Protein product: CASSPLLYTGELFF.